The clone carrying this TCR beta chain was observed many times. This specimen comes from a study of T-cell reconstitution after alpha-beta-depleted transplantation in children. The CDR3 spans 16 residues. From germline, CDR1 is MNHEY and CDR2 SVGAGI. V lost 0 bases, J lost 10 bases, and 12 bases stayed unmatched. Construction of the TCRbeta library involved unique molecular identifiers. TCRdb itself ran the PCR reads through MiXCR, one entry per CDR3 protein. The sample shows a few hundred thousand distinct CDR3 sequences, approximately 9.7% of them seen only once. The chain uses TRBV6-5 and TRBJ2-1; 7 bases agree with TRBD2. The specimen comprised PBMCs from the stem cell graft donor, sampled from the stem cell graft. This receptor was obtained from a human donor who donated a stem cell graft to a child with SCID. The CDR3, as DNA: TGTGCCAGCAGTTACTCATCGGGACTACAACGCGGGGAGCAGTTCTTC. Residues: CASSYSSGLQRGEQFF.